This T cell receptor beta chain is from a study of shared clonotypes between healthy human individuals. The protocol was immunoSEQ multiplex PCR, while the TCRdb copy is restricted to in-frame clones and leaves out a portion. The table lists hundreds of thousands of clones, 70% to 80% of them singletons. V was clipped by 5 bases and J by 2 bases, with 13 bases between them. CDR3 length equals 14 residues. CDR1 and CDR2 (germline): GTSNPN, SVGIG (reference sequence). The V call is TRBV30, the J call TRBJ1-3, with D hard to call. Sequenced input: PBMCs. The TCR originated in a woman aged 35 to 49 in good health. Some clones in this sample may be carry-over from other donors' samples. CDR3 residues: CAWSSSFPGNTIYF. The CDR3 DNA is TGTGCCTGGTCATCCTCGTTCCCTGGAAACACCATATATTTT. The complete variable domain, with remaining parts taken from reference TRBV30 and TRBJ1-3, reads SQTIHQWPATLVQPVGSPLSLECTVEGTSNPNLYWYRQAAGRGLQLLFYSVGIGQISSEVPQNLSASRPQDRQFILSSKKLLLSDSGFYLCAWSSSFPGNTIYFGEGSWLTVV.